This TCR beta chain was recovered during a study of cytomegalovirus exposure and HLA in healthy donors. Overall study findings and caveats: Segments of the TCR beta V type were, in most cases, productive about 87% or about 30% of the time in an earlier analysis. Reports described diagnosis of cytomegalovirus status by the classifier as highly specific and sensitive. Analysis was performed later, and it showed HLA-associated TCR beta chains to be more clonally expanded than equally common others. Accurate prediction of HLA-A and HLA-B alleles (for most subjects) was reportedly achieved from TCR beta sequences.

Germline V gene data show CDR1 as SGHTA and CDR2 as FQGNSA. The CDR3 loop spans 11 amino acids. The ends were cut back, 5 bases at V and 3 bases at J, with 4 bases in the middle. A note on this clone: Its matching antigen is unknown.

PCR amplification relied on 60 Vbeta primers (plus 13 Jbeta primers). The protocol was immunoSEQ multiplex PCR, while the TCRdb copy is restricted to in-frame clones and leaves out a portion. The table includes roughly 95,000 clones, over 60% detected once. The sample taken for sequencing was PBMCs. The genes are TRBV7-2 and TRBJ2-5; D gene uncertain. The receptor comes from a man aged 30-40 years in good health and CMV-seropositive. The CDR3 sequence is CASSIEETQYF. The CDR3 nucleotides read TGTGCCAGCAGCATCGAAGAGACCCAGTACTTC.